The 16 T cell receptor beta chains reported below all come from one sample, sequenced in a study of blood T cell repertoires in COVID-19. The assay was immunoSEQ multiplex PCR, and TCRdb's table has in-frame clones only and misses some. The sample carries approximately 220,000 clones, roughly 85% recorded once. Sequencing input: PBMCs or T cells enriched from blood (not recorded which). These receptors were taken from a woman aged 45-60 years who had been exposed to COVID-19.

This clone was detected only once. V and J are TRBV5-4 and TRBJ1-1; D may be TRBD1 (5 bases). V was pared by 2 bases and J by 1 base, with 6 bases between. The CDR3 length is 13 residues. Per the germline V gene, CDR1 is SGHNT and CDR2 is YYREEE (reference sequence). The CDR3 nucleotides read TGTGCCAGCAGCTTTGGGGCGAACACTGAAGCTTTCTTT. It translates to CASSFGANTEAFF.

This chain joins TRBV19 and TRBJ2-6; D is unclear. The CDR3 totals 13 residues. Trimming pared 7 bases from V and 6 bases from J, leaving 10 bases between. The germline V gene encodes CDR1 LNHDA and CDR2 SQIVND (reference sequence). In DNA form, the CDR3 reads TGTGCCAGTACCACCTTGGCGGCCAACGTCCTGACTTTC. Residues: CASTTLAANVLTF.

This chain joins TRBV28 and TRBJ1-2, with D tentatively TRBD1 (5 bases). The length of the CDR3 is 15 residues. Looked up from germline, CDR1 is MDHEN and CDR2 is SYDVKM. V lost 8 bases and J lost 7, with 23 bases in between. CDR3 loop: CASWGRVKGPGGYTF. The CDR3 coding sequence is TGTGCCAGCTGGGGGAGGGTGAAGGGGCCGGGTGGCTACACCTTC.

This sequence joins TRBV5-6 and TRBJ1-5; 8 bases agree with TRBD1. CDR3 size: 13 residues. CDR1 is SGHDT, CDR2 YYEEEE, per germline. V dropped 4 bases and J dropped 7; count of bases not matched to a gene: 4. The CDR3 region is CASSLDRAQPQHF. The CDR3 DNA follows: TGTGCCAGCAGCCTGGACAGGGCACAGCCCCAGCATTTT.

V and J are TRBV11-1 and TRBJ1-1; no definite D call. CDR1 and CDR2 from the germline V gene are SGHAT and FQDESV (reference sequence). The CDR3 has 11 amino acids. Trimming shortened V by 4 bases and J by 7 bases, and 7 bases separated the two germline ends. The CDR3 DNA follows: TGTGCCAGCAGCTCTCCTAATGAAGCTTTCTTT. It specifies CASSSPNEAFF.

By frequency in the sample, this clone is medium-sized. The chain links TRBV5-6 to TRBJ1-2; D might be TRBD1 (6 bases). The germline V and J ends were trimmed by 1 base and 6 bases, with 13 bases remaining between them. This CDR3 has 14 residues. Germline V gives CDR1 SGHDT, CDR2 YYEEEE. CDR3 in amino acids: CASSLYRVDDGYTF. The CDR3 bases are TGTGCCAGCAGCTTGTACAGGGTCGACGATGGCTACACCTTC.

CDR3 bases: TGCGCCAGCAGCCAAGATTTGGCAGGGGGCGCGAATGAAGCTTTCTTT. Amino acid sequence: CASSQDLAGGANEAFF. The genes are TRBV4-1 and TRBJ1-1; the match to TRBD1 covers 8 bases. Looked up from germline, CDR1 is MGHRA and CDR2 is YSYEKL. This CDR3 contains 16 residues. V lost 0 bases to trimming and J lost 7 bases; unmatched junction nucleotides: 10.

CDR3 region: CASSVRQLTDTQYF. The CDR3 bases are TGTGCCAGCAGCGTCCGACAGCTCACAGATACGCAGTATTTT. The rearrangement uses TRBV5-4 and TRBJ2-3; D may be TRBD1 (5 bases). CDR1 is SGHNT and CDR2 is YYREEE in the germline V gene (reference sequence). This CDR3 contains 14 residues. Trimming took 4 bases from V and 2 from J, leaving 11 bases between them.

The CDR3 bases are TGTGCCACCAGTGGGGCTTCCTATAATTCACCCCTCCACTTT. It encodes CATSGASYNSPLHF. The rearrangement uses TRBV15 and TRBJ1-6; maybe TRBD1 (5 bases). The germline V gene encodes CDR1 LNHNV and CDR2 YYDKDF (reference sequence). The CDR3 covers 14 residues. Between the trimmed V and J ends, which lost 6 bases and 1 base, there was a span of 7 bases.

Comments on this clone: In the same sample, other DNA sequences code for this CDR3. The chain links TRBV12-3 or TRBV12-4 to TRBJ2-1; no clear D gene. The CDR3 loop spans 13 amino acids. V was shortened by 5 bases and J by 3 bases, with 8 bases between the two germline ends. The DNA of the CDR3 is TGTGCCAGCAGTCTACGGGTCTACAATGAGCAGTTCTTC. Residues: CASSLRVYNEQFF.

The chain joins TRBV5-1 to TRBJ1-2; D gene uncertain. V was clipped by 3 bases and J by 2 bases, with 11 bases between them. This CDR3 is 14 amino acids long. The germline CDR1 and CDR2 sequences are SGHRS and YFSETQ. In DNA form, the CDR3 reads TGCGCCAGCAGCTCCTCAACAGAAAACTATGGCTACACCTTC. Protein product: CASSSSTENYGYTF.

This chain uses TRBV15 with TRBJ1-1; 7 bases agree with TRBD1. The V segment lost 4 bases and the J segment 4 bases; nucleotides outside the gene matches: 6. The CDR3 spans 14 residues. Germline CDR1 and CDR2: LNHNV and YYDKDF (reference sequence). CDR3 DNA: TGTGCCACCAGCACAGGGGGTCTGGTCACTGAAGCTTTCTTT. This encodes CATSTGGLVTEAFF.

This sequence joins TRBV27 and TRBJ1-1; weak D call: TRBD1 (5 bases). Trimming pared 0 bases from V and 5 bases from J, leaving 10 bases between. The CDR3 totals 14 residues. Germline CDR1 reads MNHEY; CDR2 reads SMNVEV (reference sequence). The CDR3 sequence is CASSLSWGRTEAFF. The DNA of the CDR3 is TGTGCCAGCAGTTTATCGTGGGGGAGGACTGAAGCTTTCTTT.

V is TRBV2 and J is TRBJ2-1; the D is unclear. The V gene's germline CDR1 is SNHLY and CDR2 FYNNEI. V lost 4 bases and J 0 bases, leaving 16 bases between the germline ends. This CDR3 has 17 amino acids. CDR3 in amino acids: CASSVEVARSSYNEQFF. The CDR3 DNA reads TGTGCCAGCAGTGTGGAAGTAGCTCGGAGCTCCTACAATGAGCAGTTCTTC.

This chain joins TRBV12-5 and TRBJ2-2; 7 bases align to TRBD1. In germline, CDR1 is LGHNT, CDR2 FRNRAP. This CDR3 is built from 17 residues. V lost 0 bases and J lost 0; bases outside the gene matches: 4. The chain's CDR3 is CASGLVLRGPNTGELFF. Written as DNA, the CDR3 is TGTGCTAGTGGTTTGGTACTAAGGGGGCCGAACACCGGGGAGCTGTTTTTT.

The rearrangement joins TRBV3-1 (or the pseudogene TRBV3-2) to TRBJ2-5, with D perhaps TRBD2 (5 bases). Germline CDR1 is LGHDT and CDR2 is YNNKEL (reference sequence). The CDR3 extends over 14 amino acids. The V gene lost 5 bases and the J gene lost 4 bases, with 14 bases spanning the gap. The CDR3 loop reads CASSFLASPETQYF. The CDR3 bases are TGTGCCAGCAGCTTCCTAGCTTCCCCAGAGACCCAGTACTTC.